The 21 T cell receptor beta chains presented below share a single source sample, sequenced in a study of tumor-infiltrating lymphocytes in primary liver carcinoma. Using a constant-region primer together with ProtoScript II reverse transcriptase, TCR beta cDNA was made from about 500 ng of total RNA. Employing slightly modified ARM-PCR, three nested multiplex PCR rounds were run, and these gave rise to the TCR beta libraries. Rounds one and two of PCR, each of roughly 11 cycles, were primed with TRBV1-TRBV30 forward primers and a C-beta reverse primer. Each CDR3 protein gets one entry after TCRdb re-called the multiplex PCR reads with MiXCR. The sample contains 300,000 to 400,000 distinct CDR3 sequences, about 61% of which appear only once. Germline DNA was extracted alongside blood RNA, which was obtained from unsorted whole blood. Sequenced input: peripheral blood. These TCRs come from a man aged 35 to 55 with primary liver carcinoma and hepatitis B virus infection.

Turning to this clonotype: This may stem from a read error, because a much larger clone lies one nucleotide away. The chain links TRBV6-1 to TRBJ2-1, with 8 bases that match TRBD2. V shed 11 bases and J 7 bases; nucleotides not matched to a gene: 10. Per germline, CDR1 MNHNS and CDR2 SASEGT. The CDR3 has 13 amino acids. CDR3 DNA sequence: TGTGCCGGCATAAGGCGGGAGGTAAATGAGCAGTTCTTC. This encodes CAGIRREVNEQFF.

The table lists this clonotype with a count of one. The chain combines TRBV4-1 with TRBJ2-7, with no clear D. Trimming removed 0 bases from V and 2 bases from J, with 14 bases in between. The CDR3 sequence is 16 residues long. CDR1 MGHRA and CDR2 YSYEKL come from the germline V gene. The CDR3 sequence: CASSQDAHGDTYEQYF. The CDR3 region has the DNA TGCGCCAGCAGCCAAGACGCGCACGGAGATACCTACGAGCAGTACTTC.

As regards this clonotype: At one end, the junction sequence differs from germline, possibly due to a read error. This chain connects TRBV28 to TRBJ1-1, with D possibly matching TRBD1 (5 bases). This CDR3 spans 14 amino acids. Germline V CDR1 and CDR2: MDHEN, SYDVKM. CDR3 protein: CANSPFREETEAFF. Written as DNA, the CDR3 is TGTGCCAACAGTCCGTTCAGGGAGGAGACTGAAGCTTTCTTT.

Points on this clonotype: A much larger clone is a single base away; this may be a read error. This chain's CDR3 is CASSSPTLGVNVLTF. CDR3 DNA: TGTGCCAGCAGCTCTCCCACTCTGGGGGTCAACGTCCTGACTTTC. This chain joins TRBV5-6 and TRBJ2-6, with D perhaps matching TRBD1 or TRBD2 (5 bases each). This CDR3 is built from 15 residues. Germline V gene data show CDR1 as SGHDT and CDR2 as YYEEEE.

This clonotype was observed a few times. The rearrangement links TRBV5-1 to TRBJ2-5; 8 bases are shared with TRBD2. V gave up 2 bases and J gave up 2 bases; unmatched junction bases: 8. This CDR3 is built from 16 residues. Germline assignment: CDR1 SGHRS and CDR2 YFSETQ. The CDR3, as DNA: TGCGCCAGCAGCTTCGGGGCTAGCGGGCCTCAAGAGACCCAGTACTTC. Its protein is CASSFGASGPQETQYF.

Concerning this clonotype itself: A read error may be the cause here, since a much bigger clone is one base away. The chain joins TRBV29-1 to TRBJ1-2; unclear D gene. Trimming shortened V by 4 bases and J by 7 bases, and 10 bases separated the two germline ends. Germline-derived CDR1 and CDR2 are SQVTM and ANQGSEA. CDR3 length: 11 amino acids. The CDR3 coding sequence is TGCAGCGTTGCTTTGGGTTCTGGCTACACCTTC. Protein sequence: CSVALGSGYTF.

As to this clonotype: This may be a read error, as it is one base from a much larger clone. The J gene is TRBJ2-1, the V gene TRBV6-2 or TRBV6-3; possible D gene TRBD1, 7 bases. The CDR3 totals 15 residues. CDR1 and CDR2 (germline): MNHEY, SVGEGT. CDR3 amino acids: CASRHSWQGGNERFF. CDR3 coding DNA: TGTGCCAGCAGGCACTCGTGGCAGGGGGGTAATGAGCGGTTCTTC.

A single count supports this clonotype. A clone one base away is much larger, so this may be a read error. The chain links TRBV10-1 to TRBJ2-7; D is uncertain. V lost 5 bases and J lost 6, with 17 bases in between. Germline V gene data show CDR1 as WNHNN and CDR2 as SYGVQD (reference sequence). The CDR3 is 14 residues long. CDR3 loop: CASSTGSTLGEQYF. The DNA for the CDR3 is TGCGCCAGCAGTACTGGATCCACGCTCGGCGAGCAGTACTTC.

About this clonotype itself: One end of the junction does not line up with germline, which may come from a read error. The chain is built from TRBV4-1 and TRBJ2-2; D might be TRBD2 (5 bases). Germline V gene sequence: CDR1 MGHRA, CDR2 YSYEKL. CDR3 length: 15 residues. CDR3 in amino acids: CASSIGPGRAGELLF. CDR3 bases: TGCGCCAGCAGCATCGGACCAGGAAGGGCCGGGGAGCTGCTTTTT.

Note on this clonotype: A read error may produce the germline difference seen at one junction end. V and J are TRBV6-5 and TRBJ2-2; either TRBD1 or TRBD2 may supply D (6 bases each). The CDR3 is 21 amino acids. CDR1 and CDR2 (germline): MNHEY, SVGAGI. DNA for the CDR3: TGTGCCAGCGGGGGGCAAAGGGGTTCAGCTCGACAAAATACATACATCGGGGAACTGTTTTTT. Translation: CASGGQRGSARQNTYIGELFF.

Of note for this clonotype: A read error is possible here, since a much larger clone lies one base away. The V call is TRBV6-6, the J call TRBJ1-1, with a tentative D call TRBD1 (5 bases). Between the trimmed V and J ends, which lost 2 bases and 5 bases, there was a span of 15 bases. Germline CDR1 and CDR2: MNHNY and SVGAGI (reference sequence). CDR3 size: 15 residues. The CDR3 sequence: CASSYPKGCWTEAFF. The CDR3 nucleotides are TGTGCCAGCAGTTACCCGAAGGGGTGTTGGACTGAAGCTTTCTTT.

A remark on this clonotype: This may be a read error, as it is one base from a much larger clone. Because it lacks the conserved phenylalanine or tryptophan at the end, this CDR3 is likely a read error. This chain joins TRBV6-6 and TRBJ2-6, with D possibly TRBD2 on 7 matching bases. Trimming removed 9 bases from V and 5 bases from J, with 14 bases in between. The CDR3 has 14 residues. Germline V gene sequence: CDR1 MNHNY, CDR2 SVGAGI (reference sequence). The DNA of the CDR3 is TGTGCCAGTAGGGGGGGGGACAGGGCCAACGTCCTGACTTTA. This encodes CASRGGDRANVLTL.

This clonotype was seen at least ten times. The chain couples TRBV11-3 to TRBJ2-2; D possibly corresponds to TRBD1 (6 bases). Per the germline V gene, CDR1 is SGHNT and CDR2 is YENEEA. The ends were cut back, 4 bases at V and 0 bases at J, with 9 bases in the middle. The CDR3 has 15 residues. CDR3 coding DNA: TGTGCCAGCAGCTCCGGGACAACGAACACCGGGGAGCTGTTTTTT. It specifies CASSSGTTNTGELFF.

As concerns this clonotype: Since a much larger clone is just one base distant, this may be a read error. This chain uses TRBV12-3 or TRBV12-4 with TRBJ2-7; TRBD1 matches 12 bases. Germline trimming cut 9 bases from V and 5 bases from J; bases unmatched to any gene: 11. This CDR3 is built from 15 residues. The CDR3 loop reads CASRAKGTGGDEQYF. The CDR3, as DNA: TGTGCCAGTCGAGCCAAAGGGACAGGGGGCGACGAGCAGTACTTC.

The chain combines TRBV12-3 or TRBV12-4 with TRBJ1-2; D is undetermined. The CDR3 is 13 residues long. The ends were cut back, 6 bases at V and 4 bases at J, with 12 bases in the middle. The CDR3 protein is CASRPEVRYGYTF. For the CDR3, the DNA is TGTGCCAGCAGACCGGAAGTACGCTATGGCTACACCTTC.

Worth noting for this clonotype: A single base separates this from a much larger clone, so it may be a read error. The final CDR3 position lacks the conserved phenylalanine or tryptophan, pointing to a likely read error. The chain uses TRBV6-2 or TRBV6-3 and TRBJ2-7; D not certain. Trimming pared 10 bases from V and 2 bases from J, leaving 18 bases between. The CDR3 is 14 residues long. Looked up from germline, CDR1 is MNHEY and CDR2 is SVGEGT. The DNA for the CDR3 is TGTGCCACCGCCCTCCACGAGGCTACCTACGAGCAGTACCTC. Encoded protein: CATALHEATYEQYL.

The chain has TRBV11-2 and TRBJ2-7; D is perhaps TRBD2 (6 bases). The CDR3 is made up of 14 amino acids. Germline assignment: CDR1 SGHAT and CDR2 FQNNGV. The ends were cut back, 5 bases at V and 6 bases at J, with 17 bases in the middle. CDR3 sequence reads: CASSALAGGVEQYF. DNA for the CDR3: TGTGCCAGCAGCGCACTAGCAGGAGGGGTCGAGCAGTACTTC.

The genes are TRBV6-6 and TRBJ2-3; 11 bases align to TRBD2. Germline CDR1 reads MNHNY; CDR2 reads SVGAGI (reference sequence). The CDR3 consists of 18 residues. V gave up 6 bases and J gave up 1 base; unmatched junction bases: 12. The CDR3 spells CASSYLAGGTSGTDTQYF. The DNA of the CDR3 is TGTGCCAGCAGCTATCTAGCGGGAGGAACCTCTGGCACAGATACGCAGTATTTT.

The chain links TRBV11-2 to TRBJ2-7; D is unclear. From germline, CDR1 is SGHAT and CDR2 FQNNGV. V was trimmed by 8 bases and J by 7 bases, leaving 9 bases between them. This CDR3 spans 10 amino acids. CDR3 bases: TGTGCCAGCGACTGGGCAGAGCAGTACTTC. Translating it yields CASDWAEQYF. Combining the CDR3 with reference TRBV11-2 and TRBJ2-7 gives the whole variable domain EAGVAQSPRYKIIEKRQSVAFWCNPISGHATLYWYQQILGQGPKLLIQFQNNGVVDDSQLPKDRFSAERLKGVDSTLKIQPAKLEDSAVYLCASDWAEQYFGPGTRLTVT.

On this clonotype: Just one base apart from a much larger clone, this may be a read error. The chain employs TRBV5-1 and TRBJ2-7, with D perhaps matching TRBD2 (5 bases). V was trimmed by 0 bases and J by 6 bases, leaving 13 bases between them. This CDR3 contains 14 residues. The germline V gene has CDR1 SGHRS and CDR2 YFSETQ. The CDR3, as DNA: TGCGCCAGCAGCTTGGTCGGGATCGGGCGCGAGCAGTACTTC. The encoded protein is CASSLVGIGREQYF.

This clonotype has a handful of counts. The rearrangement joins TRBV6-2 or TRBV6-3 to TRBJ2-1; D may be TRBD2 (6 bases). This CDR3 spans 14 amino acids. The V and J ends lost 6 bases and 6 bases respectively, with 15 bases between them. CDR1 and CDR2 (germline): MNHEY, SVGEGT. The DNA for the CDR3 is TGTGCCAGCAGCCCCCTGACTAGAGGCAATGAGCAGTTCTTC. Its protein is CASSPLTRGNEQFF.